Detailed here is one T cell receptor beta chain. Its target is unknown. This sample is drawn from a study of response to subunit inactivated influenza vaccine. TCRdb called the RT-PCR reads again in MiXCR, with one record for every CDR3 protein. The table has about 650,000 distinct CDR3 sequences, 14% seen once. Study-wide results and caveats: After each seasonal influenza vaccination, few new T cells are recruited, the authors suggested.

There are 14 residues in the CDR3. Trimming took 5 bases from V and 6 from J, leaving 13 bases between them. Germline CDR1 is MDHEN and CDR2 is SYDVKM. The sample here was PBMCs from blood, taken around 15 days before vaccination. The TCR comes from a man aged 50-60 years who received an inactivated influenza vaccine. This chain connects TRBV28 to TRBJ2-2; maybe TRBD1 (6 bases). CDR3 DNA: TGTGCCAGCAGTCCTACAGGGTTAGCCGGGGAGCTGTTTTTT. Its translation: CASSPTGLAGELFF.